The 23 T cell receptor beta chains given below trace back to one sample, sequenced in a study of OX40 agonist ivuxolimab in advanced cancers. Here immunoSEQ multiplex PCR was the method, and the copy in TCRdb shows in-frame clones only, minus some. The sample lists about 60,000 clones, about 90% seen once, with more than 1.5% in the top ten. Material: CD4+ or CD8+ T cells sorted from blood, obtained in a trial of the OX40 agonist ivuxolimab. The source of these receptors is an adult with an advanced solid tumor such as melanoma, head and neck, liver or kidney cancer.

The V and J genes are TRBV9 and TRBJ2-7, with D maybe TRBD2 (6 bases). CDR3 size: 13 residues. Deletions cut 0 bases from V and 6 bases from J, with 10 bases between. Germline V lookup: CDR1 SGDLS, CDR2 YYNGEE. The CDR3 spells CASSVEGLSEQYF. CDR3 coding DNA: TGTGCCAGCAGCGTAGAGGGACTTTCCGAGCAGTACTTC.

This chain links TRBV5-8 with TRBJ2-2; 10 bases are a match to TRBD2. With V trimmed by 5 bases and J by 5 bases, 9 bases remained unmatched. The CDR3 spans 16 residues. Germline lookup yields CDR1 SGHTS and CDR2 YDEGEE. The CDR3 nucleotides read TGTGCCAGCAGTACTGGGCTAGCGGGAGTAACCGGGGAGCTGTTTTTT. This encodes CASSTGLAGVTGELFF.

This clone was picked up one time. V is TRBV7-9 and J is TRBJ2-3; D ambiguous. CDR3 length: 16 amino acids. Trimming pared 5 bases from V and 1 base from J, leaving 16 bases between. CDR1 SEHNR and CDR2 FQNEAQ come from the germline V gene (reference sequence). CDR3 bases: TGTGCCAGCAGCCCCAGGTCGGCAGGAGGCACAGATACGCAGTATTTT. Residues: CASSPRSAGGTDTQYF.

This clone was observed a handful of times. The V call is TRBV25-1, the J call TRBJ2-3; 7 positions agree with TRBD2. Trimming took 8 bases from V and 2 from J; bases not matched to a gene: 7. Looked up from germline, CDR1 is MGHDK and CDR2 is SYGVNS. There are 14 residues in the CDR3. The CDR3 sequence is CASGDYLATDTQYF. CDR3 bases: TGTGCCAGCGGGGACTACTTAGCCACAGATACGCAGTATTTT.

To note about this clone: Other DNA sequences of this sample code for an identical CDR3. The chain links TRBV19 to TRBJ1-2; 11 positions match TRBD1. V dropped 5 bases and J dropped 7; count of bases not matched to a gene: 3. CDR1 is LNHDA, CDR2 SQIVND, per germline (reference sequence). The CDR3 has 13 residues. The DNA of the CDR3 is TGTGCCAGTAGTCGGGACAGGGGGTTTGGCTACACCTTC. Translation: CASSRDRGFGYTF.

Concerning this clone itself: Other DNA sequences in this specimen translate into the identical CDR3. The chain employs TRBV7-2 and TRBJ1-2, with 8 bases matching TRBD1. This CDR3 region has 16 residues. V lost 5 bases to trimming and J lost 4 bases; unmatched junction nucleotides: 12. The germline CDR1 and CDR2 sequences are SGHTA and FQGNSA. The CDR3 DNA sequence: TGTGCCAGCAGCGTATCCGGGACAGGAATAACCTATGGCTACACCTTC. This gives the protein CASSVSGTGITYGYTF.

The chain couples TRBV10-3 to TRBJ2-7, with a weak D call TRBD2 (6 bases). Per germline, CDR1 ENHRY and CDR2 SYGVKD. CDR3 size: 14 residues. Trimming shortened V by 3 bases and J by 6 bases, and 15 bases separated the two germline ends. The CDR3 DNA reads TGTGCCATCAGTGACCCCACGGGAGCAAGCGAGCAGTACTTC. This encodes CAISDPTGASEQYF.

The rearrangement uses TRBV28 and TRBJ1-5; 7 bases align to TRBD1. This CDR3 is 14 amino acids long. The germline V gene has CDR1 MDHEN and CDR2 SYDVKM. The trim removed 6 bases at V and 7 bases at J, leaving 9 bases unmatched. CDR3 bases: TGTGCCAGCAGCCGAGCAGGGGGTCAACAGCCCCAGCATTTT. It encodes CASSRAGGQQPQHF.

This chain joins TRBV6-1 and TRBJ1-5, with a possible D match to TRBD1 (5 bases). Germline V CDR1 and CDR2: MNHNS, SASEGT. Deletions cut 1 base from V and 1 base from J, with 8 bases between. This CDR3 is built from 15 residues. CDR3 coding DNA: TGTGCCAGCAGTGAAGTCGGGGGAAGCAATCAGCCCCAGCATTTT. Protein sequence: CASSEVGGSNQPQHF.

The chain carries TRBV11-2 and TRBJ1-2, with D possibly being TRBD1 (6 bases). Trimming removed 5 bases at V and 4 bases at J, with 17 bases between. The CDR3 spans 15 residues. From germline, CDR1 is SGHAT and CDR2 FQNNGV. The CDR3 spells CASSPSLGGGYGYTF. The CDR3 coding sequence is TGTGCCAGCAGCCCCAGCCTTGGGGGCGGCTATGGCTACACCTTC. The full variable domain, in which reference TRBV11-2 and TRBJ1-2 provide the parts outside the CDR3, is EAGVAQSPRYKIIEKRQSVAFWCNPISGHATLYWYQQILGQGPKLLIQFQNNGVVDDSQLPKDRFSAERLKGVDSTLKIQPAKLEDSAVYLCASSPSLGGGYGYTFGSGTRLTVV.

The chain couples TRBV7-2 to TRBJ2-3; D remains ambiguous. The germline V gene has CDR1 SGHTA and CDR2 FQGNSA. This CDR3 contains 15 residues. The V end lost 1 base, the J end lost 0 bases, and 8 bases lay between the germline ends. As DNA, the CDR3 is TGTGCCAGCAGCTTAGGTCTTCCTAGCACAGATACGCAGTATTTT. Protein sequence: CASSLGLPSTDTQYF.

The chain's CDR3 is CASKLPGQVDQPQHF. In nucleotides, the CDR3 is TGTGCCAGCAAACTTCCGGGACAGGTTGATCAGCCCCAGCATTTT. The chain has TRBV28 and TRBJ1-5; 8 nucleotides agree with TRBD1. The germline gives CDR1 MDHEN, CDR2 SYDVKM. J gave up 5 bases and V 7 bases, and 10 bases lay outside the gene matches. The CDR3 has 15 amino acids.

The CDR3 coding sequence is TGCGCCAGCAGCCCTATTGCGGGTCAGGGATGGACAGATACGCAGTATTTT. Its translation: CASSPIAGQGWTDTQYF. The V call is TRBV4-1, the J call TRBJ2-3; D is perhaps TRBD1 or TRBD2 (5 bases each). The ends were cut back, 4 bases at V and 3 bases at J, with 20 bases in the middle. CDR1 is MGHRA and CDR2 is YSYEKL in the germline V gene. This CDR3 has 17 amino acids.

The chain uses TRBV2 and TRBJ1-6; TRBD1 is a possible D gene (6 bases). Looked up from germline, CDR1 is SNHLY and CDR2 is FYNNEI. The CDR3 loop spans 15 amino acids. The V and J ends lost 3 bases and 8 bases respectively, with 14 bases between them. The DNA of the CDR3 is TGTGCCAGCAGTGATATCTTACAGGGCTATTCACCCCTCCACTTT. It specifies CASSDILQGYSPLHF.

V gene TRBV28 combines with J gene TRBJ1-2, with D hard to call. Germline V gene lookup returns CDR1 MDHEN and CDR2 SYDVKM. The CDR3 consists of 12 residues. Trimming removed 6 bases from V and 0 bases from J, with 5 bases in between. CDR3 protein: CASSRPNYGYTF. In DNA, the CDR3 is TGTGCCAGCAGCCGCCCTAACTATGGCTACACCTTC.

This chain joins TRBV28 and TRBJ2-6; D possibly corresponds to TRBD1 (6 bases). The CDR3 spans 19 residues. CDR1 is MDHEN and CDR2 is SYDVKM in the germline V gene. V gave up 6 bases and J gave up 0 bases, with 21 bases separating them. The CDR3 DNA reads as TGTGCCAGCAGCCCTCTACTTCCGGGACAACCCTCTGGGGCCAACGTCCTGACTTTC. It encodes CASSPLLPGQPSGANVLTF.

The count of this clone is one. The chain is built from TRBV10-3 and TRBJ1-1, with D possibly matching TRBD1 (6 bases). V dropped 6 bases and J dropped 0 bases, with 8 bases sitting between them. This CDR3 has 13 amino acids. Germline V lookup: CDR1 ENHRY, CDR2 SYGVKD. The chain's CDR3 is CAIRQGLNTEAFF. The CDR3 DNA reads TGTGCCATCAGACAGGGACTGAACACTGAAGCTTTCTTT.

The chain recombines TRBV20-1 with TRBJ2-1; D call uncertain. Deletions cut 3 bases from V and 9 bases from J, with 9 bases between. Looked up from germline, CDR1 is DFQATT and CDR2 is SNEGSKA (reference sequence). There are 11 residues in the CDR3. CDR3 sequence reads: CSASDGTEQFF. DNA for the CDR3: TGCAGTGCTAGCGATGGTACTGAGCAGTTCTTC.

This chain links TRBV11-3 with TRBJ2-5; D gene ambiguous. Germline CDR1 SGHNT, CDR2 YENEEA. This CDR3 is 14 amino acids long. Trimming took 1 base from V and 3 from J, leaving 9 bases between them. The CDR3 is CASSLGGGEETQYF. The CDR3 nucleotides read TGTGCCAGCAGCTTAGGAGGTGGGGAAGAGACCCAGTACTTC.

The V gene is TRBV11-1, the J gene TRBJ2-7, with D possibly matching TRBD1 (6 bases). This CDR3 comprises 14 residues. The ends were cut back, 3 bases at V and 3 bases at J, with 12 bases in the middle. In germline, CDR1 is SGHAT, CDR2 FQDESV (reference sequence). The CDR3 reads CASSLDSVSYEQYF. The CDR3 DNA sequence: TGTGCCAGCAGCTTGGACAGTGTGAGCTACGAGCAGTACTTC. Using reference TRBV11-1 and TRBJ2-7 for the parts outside the CDR3, the full variable domain is EAEVAQSPRYKITEKSQAVAFWCDPISGHATLYWYRQILGQGPELLVQFQDESVVDDSQLPKDRFSAERLKGVDSTLKIQPAELGDSAMYLCASSLDSVSYEQYFGPGTRLTVT.

The chain joins TRBV10-3 to TRBJ1-2, with a tentative D call TRBD1 (5 bases). The germline CDR1 and CDR2 sequences are ENHRY and SYGVKD. The CDR3 sequence is 12 residues long. Trimming removed 10 bases at V and 3 bases at J, with 12 bases between. DNA for the CDR3: TGTGCCACTCGGGAAGGGGACTATGGCTACACCTTC. Its translation: CATREGDYGYTF.

This sequence joins TRBV14 and TRBJ2-3, with D possibly TRBD2 on 6 matching bases. V lost 3 bases and J 3 bases, leaving 16 bases between the germline ends. CDR1 and CDR2 (germline): SGHDN, FVKESK. The CDR3 spans 16 residues. This chain's CDR3 is CASSHGGSSWTDTQYF. The CDR3, as DNA: TGTGCCAGCAGCCACGGAGGGAGTTCATGGACAGATACGCAGTATTTT.

The genes are TRBV6-1 and TRBJ2-1; unclear D gene. CDR1 MNHNS and CDR2 SASEGT come from the germline V gene. Trimming removed 6 bases from V and 12 bases from J, with 15 bases in between. The CDR3 is made up of 12 amino acids. The CDR3 nucleotides are TGTGCCAGCAGCGAGTCTCGGTCCGCGCAGTTCTTC. Residues: CASSESRSAQFF.